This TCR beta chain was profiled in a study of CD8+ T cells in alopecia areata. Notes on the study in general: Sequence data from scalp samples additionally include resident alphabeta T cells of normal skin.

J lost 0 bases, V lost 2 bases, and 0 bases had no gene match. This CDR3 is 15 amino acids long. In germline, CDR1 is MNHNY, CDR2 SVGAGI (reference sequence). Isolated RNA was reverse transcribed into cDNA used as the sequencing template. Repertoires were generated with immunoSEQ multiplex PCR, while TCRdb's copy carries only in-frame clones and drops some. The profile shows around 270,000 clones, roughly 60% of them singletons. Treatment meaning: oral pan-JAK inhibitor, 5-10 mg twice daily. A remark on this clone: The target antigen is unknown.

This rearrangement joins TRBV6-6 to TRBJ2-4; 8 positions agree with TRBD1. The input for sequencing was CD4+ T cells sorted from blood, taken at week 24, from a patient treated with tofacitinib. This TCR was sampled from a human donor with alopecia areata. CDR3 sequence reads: CASSYGTGAKNIQYF. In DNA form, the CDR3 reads TGTGCCAGCAGTTACGGGACAGGAGCCAAAAACATTCAGTACTTC.